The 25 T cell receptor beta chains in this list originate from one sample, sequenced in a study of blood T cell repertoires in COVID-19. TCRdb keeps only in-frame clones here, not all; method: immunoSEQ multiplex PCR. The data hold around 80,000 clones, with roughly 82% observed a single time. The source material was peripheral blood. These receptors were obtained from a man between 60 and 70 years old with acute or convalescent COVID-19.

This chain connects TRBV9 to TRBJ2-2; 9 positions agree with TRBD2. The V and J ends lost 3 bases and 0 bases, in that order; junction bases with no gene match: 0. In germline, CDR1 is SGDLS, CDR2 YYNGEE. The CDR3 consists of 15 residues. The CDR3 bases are TGTGCCAGCAGCGCTAGCGGGACGAACACCGGGGAGCTGTTTTTT. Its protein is CASSASGTNTGELFF.

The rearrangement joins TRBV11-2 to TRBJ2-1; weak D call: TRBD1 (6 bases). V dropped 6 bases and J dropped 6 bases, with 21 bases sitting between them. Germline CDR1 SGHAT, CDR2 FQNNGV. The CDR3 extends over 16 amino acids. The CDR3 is CASRTQQGRRSNEQFF. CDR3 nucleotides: TGTGCCAGCAGAACCCAACAGGGAAGGCGAAGCAATGAGCAGTTCTTC.

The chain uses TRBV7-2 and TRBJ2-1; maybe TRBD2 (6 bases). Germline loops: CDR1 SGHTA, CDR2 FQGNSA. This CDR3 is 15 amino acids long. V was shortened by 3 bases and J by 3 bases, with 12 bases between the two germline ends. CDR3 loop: CASSFARGNYNEQFF. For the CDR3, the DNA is TGTGCCAGCAGCTTTGCCCGGGGGAACTACAATGAGCAGTTCTTC.

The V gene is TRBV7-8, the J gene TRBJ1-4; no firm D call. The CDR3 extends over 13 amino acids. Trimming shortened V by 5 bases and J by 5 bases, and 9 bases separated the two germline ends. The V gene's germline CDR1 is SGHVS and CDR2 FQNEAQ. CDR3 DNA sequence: TGTGCCAGCAGCAGGACTTTCAATGAAAAACTGTTTTTT. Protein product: CASSRTFNEKLFF.

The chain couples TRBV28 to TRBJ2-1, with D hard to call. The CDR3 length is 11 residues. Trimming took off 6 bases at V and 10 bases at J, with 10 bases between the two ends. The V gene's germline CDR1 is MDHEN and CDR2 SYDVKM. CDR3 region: CASSPRAEQFF. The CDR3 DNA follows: TGTGCCAGCAGCCCCCGCGCGGAGCAGTTCTTC. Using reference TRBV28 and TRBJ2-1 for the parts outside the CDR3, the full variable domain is DVKVTQSSRYLVKRTGEKVFLECVQDMDHENMFWYRQDPGLGLRLIYFSYDVKMKEKGDIPEGYSVSREKKERFSLILESASTNQTSMYLCASSPRAEQFFGPGTRLTVL.

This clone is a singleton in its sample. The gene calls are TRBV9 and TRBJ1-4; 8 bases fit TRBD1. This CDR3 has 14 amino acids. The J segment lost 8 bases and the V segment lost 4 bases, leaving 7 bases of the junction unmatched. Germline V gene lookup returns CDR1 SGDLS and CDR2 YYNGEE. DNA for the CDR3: TGTGCCAGCAGCCCTGGACAGGGTTGGGAAAAACTGTTTTTT. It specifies CASSPGQGWEKLFF.

CDR3 residues: CASSDDTSEQYF. In DNA, the CDR3 is TGTGCCAGCAGTGACGACACCTCTGAGCAGTACTTC. This chain links TRBV2 with TRBJ2-7; D unresolved. The CDR3 totals 12 residues. V lost 3 bases to trimming and J lost 7 bases, with 10 bases between them. Germline CDR1 reads SNHLY; CDR2 reads FYNNEI.

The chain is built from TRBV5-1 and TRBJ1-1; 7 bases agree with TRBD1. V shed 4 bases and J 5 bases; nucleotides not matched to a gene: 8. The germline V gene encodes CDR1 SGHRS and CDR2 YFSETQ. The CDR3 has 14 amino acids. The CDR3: CASSLTGQVTEAFF. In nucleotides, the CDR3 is TGCGCCAGCAGCCTGACCGGACAGGTAACTGAAGCTTTCTTT.

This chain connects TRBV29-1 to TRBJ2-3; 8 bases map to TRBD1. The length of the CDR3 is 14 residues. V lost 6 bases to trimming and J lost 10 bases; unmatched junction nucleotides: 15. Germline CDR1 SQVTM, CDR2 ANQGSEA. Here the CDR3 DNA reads TGCAGCGTATCACCCGGGACAGGATCCACTCCGCAGTATTTT. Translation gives CSVSPGTGSTPQYF.

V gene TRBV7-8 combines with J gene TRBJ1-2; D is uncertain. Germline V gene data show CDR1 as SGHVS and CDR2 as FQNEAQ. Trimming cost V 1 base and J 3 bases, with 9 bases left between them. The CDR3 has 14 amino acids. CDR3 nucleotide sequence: TGTGCCAGCAGCTTAGGAAGAGTGGACTATGGCTACACCTTC. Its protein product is CASSLGRVDYGYTF.

In nucleotides, the CDR3 is TGTGCCAGCAGCGGGGGGGCTGGGCCCCTCCACTTT. Protein: CASSGGAGPLHF. The rearrangement joins TRBV7-2 to TRBJ1-6, with D perhaps TRBD1 (6 bases). V lost 5 bases to trimming and J lost 13 bases, with 12 bases between them. Germline CDR1 SGHTA, CDR2 FQGNSA. This CDR3 region has 12 residues.

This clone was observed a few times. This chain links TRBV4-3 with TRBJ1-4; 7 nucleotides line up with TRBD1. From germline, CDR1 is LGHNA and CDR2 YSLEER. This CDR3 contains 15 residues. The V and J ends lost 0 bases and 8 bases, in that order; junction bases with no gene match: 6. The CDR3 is CASSQDTGEGEKLFF. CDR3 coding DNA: TGCGCCAGCAGCCAAGATACAGGGGAAGGGGAAAAACTGTTTTTT.

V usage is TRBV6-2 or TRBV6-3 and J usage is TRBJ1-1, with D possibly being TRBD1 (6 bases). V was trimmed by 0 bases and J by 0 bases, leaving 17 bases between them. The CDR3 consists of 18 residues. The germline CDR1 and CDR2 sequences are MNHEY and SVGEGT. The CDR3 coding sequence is TGTGCCAGCAGTTACTCGACCAGGGGCCGATCTCTGAACACTGAAGCTTTCTTT. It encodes CASSYSTRGRSLNTEAFF.

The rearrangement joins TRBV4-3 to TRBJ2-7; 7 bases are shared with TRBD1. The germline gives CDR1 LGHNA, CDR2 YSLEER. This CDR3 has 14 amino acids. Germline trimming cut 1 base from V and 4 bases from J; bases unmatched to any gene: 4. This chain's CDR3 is CASSQVVTGYEQYF. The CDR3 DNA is TGCGCCAGCAGCCAAGTCGTGACAGGGTACGAGCAGTACTTC.

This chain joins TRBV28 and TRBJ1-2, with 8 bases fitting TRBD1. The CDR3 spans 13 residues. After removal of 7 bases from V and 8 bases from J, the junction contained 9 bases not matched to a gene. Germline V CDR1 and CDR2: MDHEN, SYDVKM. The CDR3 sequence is CASNVQGERGYTF. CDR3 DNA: TGTGCCAGCAACGTACAGGGGGAACGGGGCTACACCTTC.

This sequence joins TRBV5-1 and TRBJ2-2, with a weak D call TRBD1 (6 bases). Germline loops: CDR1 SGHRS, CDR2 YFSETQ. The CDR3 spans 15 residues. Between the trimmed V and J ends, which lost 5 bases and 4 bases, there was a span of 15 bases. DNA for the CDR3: TGCGCCAGCAGAGATTCAGGGGCTCTCACCGGGGAGCTGTTTTTT. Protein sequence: CASRDSGALTGELFF.

For the CDR3, the DNA is TGTGCCACCGGTACGACTGTTAACTATGGCTACACCTTC. It translates to CATGTTVNYGYTF. The rearrangement joins TRBV12-3 or TRBV12-4 to TRBJ1-2, with D hard to call. The V and J ends lost 10 bases and 1 base respectively, with 13 bases between them. This CDR3 spans 13 amino acids.

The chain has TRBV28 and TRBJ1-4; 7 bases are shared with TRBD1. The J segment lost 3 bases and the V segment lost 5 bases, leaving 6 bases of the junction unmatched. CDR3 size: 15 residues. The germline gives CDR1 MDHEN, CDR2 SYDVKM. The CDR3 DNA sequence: TGTGCCAGCAGTCGCCCAGGGGGAGCTAATGAAAAACTGTTTTTT. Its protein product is CASSRPGGANEKLFF.

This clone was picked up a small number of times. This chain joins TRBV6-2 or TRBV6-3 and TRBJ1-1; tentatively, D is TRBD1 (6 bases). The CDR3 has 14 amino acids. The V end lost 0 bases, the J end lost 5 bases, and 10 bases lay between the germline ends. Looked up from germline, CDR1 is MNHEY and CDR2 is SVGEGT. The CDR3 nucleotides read TGTGCCAGCAGTTACTCTCTGCAGGGGACTGAAGCTTTCTTT. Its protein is CASSYSLQGTEAFF.

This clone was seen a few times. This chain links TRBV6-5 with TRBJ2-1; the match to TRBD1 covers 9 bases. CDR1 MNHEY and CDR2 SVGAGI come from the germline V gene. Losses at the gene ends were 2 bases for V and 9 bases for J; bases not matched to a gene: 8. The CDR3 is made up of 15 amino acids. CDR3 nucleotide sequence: TGTGCCAGCAGTTACCAAGGGACAGGGATAGGTGAGCAGTTCTTC. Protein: CASSYQGTGIGEQFF.

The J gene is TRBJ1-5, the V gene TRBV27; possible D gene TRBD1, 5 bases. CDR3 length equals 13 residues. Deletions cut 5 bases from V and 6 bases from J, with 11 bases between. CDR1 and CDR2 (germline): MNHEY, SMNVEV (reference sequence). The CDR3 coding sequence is TGTGCCAGCAGTCTCGAACAGGCTCAGCCCCAGCATTTT. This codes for CASSLEQAQPQHF.

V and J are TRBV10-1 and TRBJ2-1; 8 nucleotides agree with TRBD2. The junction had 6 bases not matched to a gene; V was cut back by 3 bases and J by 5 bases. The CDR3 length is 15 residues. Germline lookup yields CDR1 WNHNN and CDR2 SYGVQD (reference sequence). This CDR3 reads CASSESSGNNNEQFF. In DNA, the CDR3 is TGCGCCAGCAGTGAAAGTAGCGGGAACAACAATGAGCAGTTCTTC.

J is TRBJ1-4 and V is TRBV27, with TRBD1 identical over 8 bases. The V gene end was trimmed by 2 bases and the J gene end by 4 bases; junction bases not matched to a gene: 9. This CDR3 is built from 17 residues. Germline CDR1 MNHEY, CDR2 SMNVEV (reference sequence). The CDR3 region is CASSLNRGGRGNEKLFF. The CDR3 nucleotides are TGTGCCAGCAGTTTAAACAGGGGGGGCAGGGGTAATGAAAAACTGTTTTTT.

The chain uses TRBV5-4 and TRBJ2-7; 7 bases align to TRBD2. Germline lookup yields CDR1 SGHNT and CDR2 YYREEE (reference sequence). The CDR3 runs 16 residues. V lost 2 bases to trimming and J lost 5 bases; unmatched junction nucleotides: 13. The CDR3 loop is CASSFGGGRGIHEQYF. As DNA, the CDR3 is TGTGCCAGCAGCTTTGGGGGGGGTAGAGGGATCCACGAGCAGTACTTC.

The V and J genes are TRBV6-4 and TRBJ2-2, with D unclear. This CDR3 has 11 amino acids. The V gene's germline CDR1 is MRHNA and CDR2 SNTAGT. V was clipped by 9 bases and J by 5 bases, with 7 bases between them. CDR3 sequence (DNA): TGTGCCAGTCCCCGGACCGGGGAGCTGTTTTTT. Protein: CASPRTGELFF.